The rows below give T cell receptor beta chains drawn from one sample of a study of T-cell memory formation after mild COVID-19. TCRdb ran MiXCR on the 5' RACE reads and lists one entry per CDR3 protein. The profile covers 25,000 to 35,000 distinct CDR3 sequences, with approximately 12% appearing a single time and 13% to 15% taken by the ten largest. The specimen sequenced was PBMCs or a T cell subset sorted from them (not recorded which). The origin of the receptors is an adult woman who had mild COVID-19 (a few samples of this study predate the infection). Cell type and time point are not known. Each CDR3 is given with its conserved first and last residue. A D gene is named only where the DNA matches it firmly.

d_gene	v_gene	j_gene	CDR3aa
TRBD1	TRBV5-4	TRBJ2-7	CASSTGSRDSSEQYF
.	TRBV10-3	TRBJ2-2	CAIRGGAGRTRPNTGELFF
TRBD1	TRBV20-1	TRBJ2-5	CSARMGQGLSETQYF
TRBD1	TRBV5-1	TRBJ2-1	CASSSSSGQRLHNEQFF
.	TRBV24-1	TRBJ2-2	CATSDPDRSVGNTGELFF
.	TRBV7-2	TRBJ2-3	CASSLADGGSTDTQYF
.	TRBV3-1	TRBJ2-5	CASSLGAQETQYF
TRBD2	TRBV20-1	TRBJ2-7	CSARDLASGKKQYF
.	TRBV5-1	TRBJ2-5	CASSRRGRETQYF
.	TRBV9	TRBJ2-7	CASSVATGYSYEQYF
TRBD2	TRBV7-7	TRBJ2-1	CASSPGLAENNEQFF
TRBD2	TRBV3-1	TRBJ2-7	CASSPRASGSYEQYF
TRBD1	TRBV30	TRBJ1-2	CAWIRDRPYGYTF
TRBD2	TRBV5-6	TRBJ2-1	CASSRILAVSYNEQFF
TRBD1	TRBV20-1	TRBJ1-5	CSARGPGTGGPTRNQPQHF
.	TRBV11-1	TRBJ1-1	CASSLLFTEGNTEAFF
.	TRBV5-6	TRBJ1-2	CASSRQGVNYGYTF
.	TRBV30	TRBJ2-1	CAWSVELGAEQFF
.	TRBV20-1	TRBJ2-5	CSARVVGAVAETQYF
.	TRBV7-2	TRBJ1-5	CASSLPGEPQHF
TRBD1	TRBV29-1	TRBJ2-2	CSVSGTDNTGELFF